These 23 T cell receptor beta chains originate from one sample sequenced in a study of T cells after yellow fever vaccination. One entry per CDR3 protein, called by TCRdb with MiXCR from the 5' RACE reads. The sample has approximately 180,000 distinct CDR3 sequences, about 6% seen once. Sequenced here: CD4+ T cells sorted from PBMCs, sampled on the day of the first yellow fever vaccination. All receptors come from a man aged 18 to 30 who received the YFV17D yellow fever vaccine.

This chain uses TRBV7-2 with TRBJ1-6; D call uncertain. V was cut by 5 bases and J by 8 bases, with 7 bases left in between. CDR3 length equals 12 residues. Germline V gene sequence: CDR1 SGHTA, CDR2 FQGNSA. The CDR3 here is CASSQEHSPLHF. CDR3 bases: TGTGCCAGCAGCCAGGAACATTCACCCCTCCACTTT.

This clonotype was picked up a small number of times. The CDR3 sequence: CASRTGTGRLETQYF. In DNA, the CDR3 is TGTGCCAGCAGGACCGGGACAGGGAGGTTGGAGACCCAGTACTTC. The chain couples TRBV5-4 to TRBJ2-5, with TRBD1 matching over 9 bases. Germline-derived CDR1 and CDR2 are SGHNT and YYREEE (reference sequence). The J segment lost 5 bases and the V segment lost 5 bases, leaving 10 bases of the junction unmatched. This CDR3 contains 15 residues.

This clonotype has a handful of counts. The rearrangement joins TRBV7-9 to TRBJ1-1; D not certain. Between the trimmed V and J ends, which lost 8 bases and 3 bases, there was a span of 10 bases. The CDR3 extends over 12 amino acids. CDR1 and CDR2 (germline): SEHNR, FQNEAQ (reference sequence). CDR3 residues: CASGDGYTEAFF. As DNA, the CDR3 is TGTGCCAGCGGAGACGGGTACACTGAAGCTTTCTTT.

This clonotype was counted at least ten times. The V gene is TRBV5-1, the J gene TRBJ2-3, with D unclear. Looked up from germline, CDR1 is SGHRS and CDR2 is YFSETQ. The CDR3 totals 14 residues. The germline V and J ends were trimmed by 1 base and 0 bases, with 6 bases remaining between them. CDR3: CASSLPDSTDTQYF. The CDR3 DNA sequence: TGCGCCAGCAGCTTGCCGGACAGCACAGATACGCAGTATTTT.

This clonotype has ten or more counts. The V and J genes are TRBV4-1 and TRBJ2-3; 11 nucleotides match TRBD2. Trimming took 3 bases from V and 5 from J; bases not matched to a gene: 7. Germline V lookup: CDR1 MGHRA, CDR2 YSYEKL. This CDR3 spans 16 amino acids. CDR3 in amino acids: CASSQVAGGLQDTQYF. The CDR3 coding sequence is TGCGCCAGCAGCCAGGTAGCGGGGGGGCTTCAAGATACGCAGTATTTT.

This clonotype has ten or more counts. The gene calls are TRBV12-3 or TRBV12-4 and TRBJ2-3, with 7 bases that match TRBD2. V shed 2 bases and J 2 bases; nucleotides not matched to a gene: 4. The CDR3 contains 15 residues. CDR3 in DNA: TGTGCCAGCAGTTTATCCGGGACTATCACAGATACGCAGTATTTT. This encodes CASSLSGTITDTQYF.

This sequence joins TRBV20-1 and TRBJ2-1, with TRBD1 matching 9 bases. Germline assignment: CDR1 DFQATT and CDR2 SNEGSKA (reference sequence). The CDR3 is 13 amino acids. The J segment lost 4 bases and the V segment lost 6 bases, leaving 4 bases of the junction unmatched. The CDR3 loop is CSANRGLYNEQFF. The CDR3 bases are TGCAGTGCAAACAGGGGGCTTTACAATGAGCAGTTCTTC.

This clonotype was seen repeatedly, ten times or more. Germline is not matched at one junction end, which may reflect a read error. The chain combines TRBV7-2 with TRBJ2-5; D is ambiguous. The CDR3 is made up of 11 amino acids. CDR1 and CDR2 from the germline V gene are SGHTA and FQGNSA. CDR3 in DNA: TGTGCCAGCAGATTAGAAGAGACCCAGTACTTC. Its protein product is CASRLEETQYF.

This clonotype has more than one count but fewer than ten. The J gene is TRBJ2-3, the V gene TRBV5-6; TRBD2 matches 9 bases. The CDR3 has 16 amino acids. V shed 6 bases, J shed 4 bases, and the junction held 12 bases outside the gene matches. Germline CDR1 is SGHDT and CDR2 is YYEEEE. The CDR3 sequence is CASTPLLAGFADTQYF. For the CDR3, the DNA is TGTGCCAGCACCCCACTCCTAGCGGGGTTTGCAGATACGCAGTATTTT.

This chain joins TRBV20-1 and TRBJ2-2, with 10 nucleotides matching TRBD1. CDR3 length: 15 amino acids. V was clipped by 5 bases and J by 3 bases; unmatched bases: 6. Germline assignment: CDR1 DFQATT and CDR2 SNEGSKA (reference sequence). DNA for the CDR3: TGCAGTGCTTCTTCCGGGACAGGGGACACCGGGGAGCTGTTTTTT. This sequence encodes CSASSGTGDTGELFF.

This clonotype was counted a few times. The rearrangement joins TRBV7-9 to TRBJ2-5; D perhaps matches TRBD2 (6 bases). In germline, CDR1 is SEHNR, CDR2 FQNEAQ (reference sequence). This CDR3 spans 16 amino acids. Trimming took 4 bases from V and 5 from J, leaving 20 bases between them. The CDR3 DNA sequence: TGTGCCAGCAGCTCCTCCCGTGGAGGGGCCTGGGAGACCCAGTACTTC. Translating gives CASSSSRGGAWETQYF. The full variable domain, rest sourced from reference TRBV7-9 and TRBJ2-5, is DTGVSQNPRHKITKRGQNVTFRCDPISEHNRLYWYRQTLGQGPEFLTYFQNEAQLEKSRLLSDRFSAERPKGSFSTLEIQRTEQGDSAMYLCASSSSRGGAWETQYFGPGTRLLVL.

This clonotype was picked up many times. The chain joins TRBV7-6 to TRBJ2-2; 11 nucleotides line up with TRBD2. The CDR3 contains 17 residues. With 0 bases clipped from V and 3 bases from J, the junction kept 3 bases outside the gene matches. Germline lookup yields CDR1 SGHVS and CDR2 FNYEAQ. The DNA of the CDR3 is TGTGCCAGCAGCTTAGCGTCACTAGCGGGAGACACCGGGGAGCTGTTTTTT. It translates to CASSLASLAGDTGELFF.

This clonotype appeared many times. The chain couples TRBV7-3 to TRBJ2-3; D unclear. Looked up from germline, CDR1 is SGHTA and CDR2 is FQGTGA. This CDR3 region has 15 residues. Trimming removed 1 base at V and 0 bases at J, with 8 bases between. The CDR3 is CASSLIGGSTDTQYF. The CDR3 DNA sequence: TGTGCCAGCAGCTTAATTGGCGGTAGCACAGATACGCAGTATTTT.

This chain joins TRBV10-2 and TRBJ1-2; D is possibly TRBD1 (5 bases). Trimming shortened V by 6 bases and J by 4 bases, and 12 bases separated the two germline ends. This CDR3 comprises 13 residues. Germline CDR1 and CDR2: WSHSY and SAAADI. The chain's CDR3 is CASSPQGVYGYTF. The CDR3 bases are TGCGCCAGCAGCCCCCAGGGCGTCTATGGCTACACCTTC.

This clonotype was observed a handful of times. The chain recombines TRBV10-3 with TRBJ2-3; no clear D. CDR3 size: 17 residues. V lost 0 bases, J lost 0 bases, and 13 bases lay in between. Germline CDR1 is ENHRY and CDR2 is SYGVKD. CDR3 residues: CAISESNGPASTDTQYF. CDR3 sequence (DNA): TGTGCCATCAGTGAGTCGAACGGGCCGGCTAGCACAGATACGCAGTATTTT.

The rearrangement links TRBV20-1 to TRBJ1-3, with a weak D call TRBD1 (5 bases). Looked up from germline, CDR1 is DFQATT and CDR2 is SNEGSKA (reference sequence). The CDR3 loop spans 14 amino acids. Trimming removed 3 bases from V and 1 base from J, with 10 bases in between. CDR3 sequence (DNA): TGCAGTGCTAGTCCCCAGGGTTCTGGAAACACCATATATTTT. Translating it yields CSASPQGSGNTIYF.

The sample holds a few counts of this clonotype. The chain combines TRBV20-1 with TRBJ2-7; 7 nucleotides align to TRBD2. The V and J ends lost 0 bases and 3 bases, in that order; junction bases with no gene match: 8. The CDR3 is 15 residues long. Germline loops: CDR1 DFQATT, CDR2 SNEGSKA (reference sequence). The CDR3 DNA sequence: TGCAGTGCTAGAGATCCAGCGGGGCCAAGCTACGAGCAGTACTTC. Translated: CSARDPAGPSYEQYF.

This chain connects TRBV14 to TRBJ2-1; 12 nucleotides line up with TRBD1. The CDR3 runs 16 residues. The ends lost 1 base at V and 6 bases at J; junction bases unmatched: 4. In germline, CDR1 is SGHDN, CDR2 FVKESK. CDR3 region: CASSQGAGQGANEQFF. CDR3 DNA: TGTGCCAGCAGCCAAGGTGCGGGACAGGGGGCCAATGAGCAGTTCTTC.

This clonotype was seen many times. The chain recombines TRBV10-3 with TRBJ1-2; tentatively, D is TRBD1 (5 bases). The V end lost 3 bases, the J end lost 3 bases, and 11 bases lay between the germline ends. This CDR3 contains 14 residues. CDR1 and CDR2 from the germline V gene are ENHRY and SYGVKD. The CDR3 bases are TGTGCCATCAGTGATCAGGGACTTGACTATGGCTACACCTTC. Its translation: CAISDQGLDYGYTF.

The rearrangement uses TRBV19 and TRBJ1-6, with D possibly matching TRBD1 (6 bases). There are 15 residues in the CDR3. The germline gives CDR1 LNHDA, CDR2 SQIVND (reference sequence). V was trimmed by 5 bases and J by 6 bases, leaving 14 bases between them. CDR3 coding DNA: TGTGCCAGTAGTGTCCAGGGGATTTCTAATTCACCCCTCCACTTT. Encoded protein: CASSVQGISNSPLHF. Full variable domain (rest looked up from reference TRBV19 and TRBJ1-6): DGGITQSPKYLFRKEGQNVTLSCEQNLNHDAMYWYRQDPGQGLRLIYYSQIVNDFQKGDIAEGYSVSREKKESFPLTVTSAQKNPTAFYLCASSVQGISNSPLHFGNGTRLTVT.

This clonotype was detected many times. This chain links TRBV5-1 with TRBJ2-7; TRBD1 matches at 9 bases. The trim removed 1 base at V and 1 base at J, leaving 3 bases unmatched. Germline V gene sequence: CDR1 SGHRS, CDR2 YFSETQ. The CDR3 runs to 15 residues. CDR3 sequence: CASSLLTGGSYEQYF. The CDR3 nucleotides read TGCGCCAGCAGCTTGCTGACAGGGGGATCCTACGAGCAGTACTTC.

This clonotype occurred a few times. This chain joins TRBV20-1 and TRBJ2-7; possibly TRBD1 for D (5 bases). Trimming cost V 3 bases and J 1 base, with 16 bases left between them. Germline lookup yields CDR1 DFQATT and CDR2 SNEGSKA (reference sequence). The CDR3 loop spans 15 amino acids. DNA for the CDR3: TGCAGTGCTAGGGGTGGGGCTTCGCCTTCCTACGAGCAGTACGTC. The encoded protein is CSARGGASPSYEQYV.

Many counts were recorded for this clonotype. V and J are TRBV7-2 and TRBJ1-6; 7 nucleotides line up with TRBD1. V gave up 5 bases and J gave up 9 bases; unmatched junction bases: 10. CDR1 and CDR2 (germline): SGHTA, FQGNSA. This CDR3 spans 15 amino acids. CDR3 sequence: CASSRNVDRFSPLHF. CDR3 coding DNA: TGTGCCAGCAGCCGTAATGTGGACAGGTTTTCACCCCTCCACTTT.